The present T cell receptor beta chain was sequenced within a study of control samples from healthy donors and cancer patients. The protocol was immunoSEQ multiplex PCR, while the TCRdb copy is restricted to in-frame clones and leaves out a portion. Of approximately 100,000 clones listed, more than 75% are singletons. This CDR3 region has 15 residues. Germline V CDR1 and CDR2: SGDLS, YYNGEE. V lost 4 bases, J lost 1 base, and 14 bases lay in between. The sequencing input was blood. The rearrangement uses TRBV9 and TRBJ1-1; maybe TRBD1 (5 bases). The clonotype originates from a man aged 25-45 years in good health. CDR3 in DNA: TGTGCCAGCAGCCCCCTGGGGCAGACGAACACTGAAGCTTTCTTT. Amino acid sequence: CASSPLGQTNTEAFF.